Following are 11 T cell receptor beta chains from one sample sequenced in a study of cytomegalovirus exposure and HLA in healthy donors. With 60 Vbeta and 13 Jbeta primers, the PCR was carried out. Sequencing was performed with immunoSEQ multiplex PCR; in TCRdb, only in-frame clones are kept and a portion is missing. The repertoire holds approximately 140,000 clones, about 80% seen once, with 3.5% to 5% in the top ten. The sequencing sample was made of PBMCs. These receptors came from a man younger than 35 in good health and CMV-seronegative.

This chain joins TRBV7-9 and TRBJ1-6; possible D gene TRBD1, 6 bases. This CDR3 region has 15 residues. V was cut by 3 bases and J by 8 bases, with 14 bases left in between. CDR1 and CDR2 from the germline V gene are SEHNR and FQNEAQ (reference sequence). The CDR3 sequence is CASSFLGATDSPLHF. Here the CDR3 DNA reads TGTGCCAGCAGCTTTTTGGGGGCAACTGATTCACCCCTCCACTTT.

The V and J genes are TRBV10-1 and TRBJ2-1; 7 nucleotides agree with TRBD2. Looked up from germline, CDR1 is WNHNN and CDR2 is SYGVQD (reference sequence). CDR3 length: 13 amino acids. V was pared by 10 bases and J by 9 bases, with 12 bases of the junction left unmatched. The CDR3 DNA reads as TGCGCCACCCGCCCGACCCCGGGAGGTGAGCAGTTCTTC. Its protein product is CATRPTPGGEQFF.

V and J are TRBV7-9 and TRBJ2-3, with unresolved D. The CDR3 consists of 12 residues. Trimming took 5 bases from V and 4 from J, leaving 7 bases between them. Germline loops: CDR1 SEHNR, CDR2 FQNEAQ (reference sequence). The CDR3, as DNA: TGTGCCAGCAGCCCGGAGCCAGATACGCAGTATTTT. Amino acids: CASSPEPDTQYF.

Notes on this clone: This CDR3 is also generated by other DNA sequences in the sample. The V gene is TRBV7-2, the J gene TRBJ1-1; 8 nucleotides agree with TRBD1. After removal of 5 bases from V and 4 bases from J, the junction contained 3 bases not matched to a gene. The CDR3 consists of 13 residues. CDR1 and CDR2 (germline): SGHTA, FQGNSA. CDR3 nucleotide sequence: TGTGCCAGCAGCCGAACAGGGGGCACTGAAGCTTTCTTT. Its protein product is CASSRTGGTEAFF.

The chain recombines TRBV27 with TRBJ1-4; D remains unclear. The CDR3 runs to 16 residues. From germline, CDR1 is MNHEY and CDR2 SMNVEV (reference sequence). V was pared by 0 bases and J by 4 bases, with 12 bases between. The CDR3 reads CASSLSQTRDNEKLFF. CDR3 nucleotides: TGTGCCAGCAGTTTATCGCAAACCCGCGATAATGAAAAACTGTTTTTT. Full variable domain (outside the CDR3, taken from reference TRBV27 and TRBJ1-4): EAQVTQNPRYLITVTGKKLTVTCSQNMNHEYMSWYRQDPGLGLRQIYYSMNVEVTDKGDVPEGYKVSRKEKRNFPLILESPSPNQTSLYFCASSLSQTRDNEKLFFGSGTQLSVL.

This rearrangement joins TRBV25-1 to TRBJ2-7; 9 bases agree with TRBD1. This CDR3 has 15 residues. Trimming removed 2 bases from V and 6 bases from J; junction bases left unmatched: 8. Germline CDR1 and CDR2: MGHDK and SYGVNS. CDR3 in DNA: TGTGCCAGCAGTGAACCCGGACAGGGGACCCTCGAGCAGTACTTC. Residues: CASSEPGQGTLEQYF.

The chain carries TRBV9 and TRBJ1-2; tentative D call: TRBD1 (5 bases). V was shortened by 0 bases and J by 4 bases, with 10 bases between the two germline ends. Germline-derived CDR1 and CDR2 are SGDLS and YYNGEE. The CDR3 sequence is 14 residues long. CDR3 amino acids: CASSVVGEGYGYTF. The CDR3, as DNA: TGTGCCAGCAGCGTAGTAGGGGAGGGCTATGGCTACACCTTC.

This clone was seen only a few times. V usage is TRBV27 and J usage is TRBJ2-3, with 8 bases fitting TRBD1. Unmatched junction bases numbered 12, after V lost 7 bases and J lost 3 bases. CDR1 is MNHEY, CDR2 SMNVEV, per germline (reference sequence). The CDR3 has 16 residues. Here the CDR3 reads CASIPQGQGRTDTQYF. For the CDR3, the DNA is TGTGCCAGCATCCCCCAAGGACAGGGACGGACAGATACGCAGTATTTT.

In this sample, this clone turned up once. The chain uses TRBV10-2 and TRBJ1-1; 7 positions agree with TRBD1. There are 12 residues in the CDR3. Germline V gene lookup returns CDR1 WSHSY and CDR2 SAAADI. With V trimmed by 4 bases and J by 6 bases, 2 bases remained unmatched. The CDR3 spells CASSGGQPEAFF. The CDR3 DNA is TGCGCCAGCAGTGGGGGACAGCCTGAAGCTTTCTTT.

J is TRBJ1-4 and V is TRBV19; 8 positions agree with TRBD1. The V segment lost 11 bases and the J segment 7 bases; nucleotides outside the gene matches: 12. Germline values: CDR1 LNHDA, CDR2 SQIVND (reference sequence). The length of the CDR3 is 14 residues. CDR3 in DNA: TGTGCCTTCCCCTCAGGGGGCGTTTGTGAAAAACTGTTTTTT. Translated, it gives CAFPSGGVCEKLFF.

The V gene is TRBV2, the J gene TRBJ2-4; D is uncertain. The ends were cut back, 5 bases at V and 1 base at J, with 9 bases in the middle. Germline loops: CDR1 SNHLY, CDR2 FYNNEI. The CDR3 length is 14 residues. The CDR3 sequence: CASSSQAAKNIQYF. The DNA for the CDR3 is TGTGCCAGCAGTTCGCAGGCTGCCAAAAACATTCAGTACTTC.